The clone carrying this T cell receptor beta chain was found many times. Its specificity is not known. Every contributor of samples was a Caucasian grown-up residing in Nashville, Tennessee. The data belong to a study of shared clonotypes between healthy human individuals. Points from the study as a whole: Clonotype sharing levels among donors were expected to vary with sequencing depth.

Unsorted PBMC DNA underwent sequencing on ten immunoSEQ deep assay plates. Sequencing was performed with immunoSEQ multiplex PCR; in TCRdb, only in-frame clones are kept and a portion is missing. The table has 100,000 or so clones, less than 50% seen once. The germline V and J ends were trimmed by 5 bases and 6 bases, with 12 bases remaining between them. This CDR3 has 13 amino acids. Germline V gives CDR1 MDHEN, CDR2 SYDVKM. The sequenced sample was PBMCs. This sequence was found in a woman aged 40-49 years in good health. Some clones in this sample may be carry-over from other donors' samples. The V call is TRBV28, the J call TRBJ2-3, with D unclear. CDR3 residues: CASSPPSVDTQYF. CDR3 coding DNA: TGTGCCAGCAGTCCCCCCTCAGTTGATACGCAGTATTTT.